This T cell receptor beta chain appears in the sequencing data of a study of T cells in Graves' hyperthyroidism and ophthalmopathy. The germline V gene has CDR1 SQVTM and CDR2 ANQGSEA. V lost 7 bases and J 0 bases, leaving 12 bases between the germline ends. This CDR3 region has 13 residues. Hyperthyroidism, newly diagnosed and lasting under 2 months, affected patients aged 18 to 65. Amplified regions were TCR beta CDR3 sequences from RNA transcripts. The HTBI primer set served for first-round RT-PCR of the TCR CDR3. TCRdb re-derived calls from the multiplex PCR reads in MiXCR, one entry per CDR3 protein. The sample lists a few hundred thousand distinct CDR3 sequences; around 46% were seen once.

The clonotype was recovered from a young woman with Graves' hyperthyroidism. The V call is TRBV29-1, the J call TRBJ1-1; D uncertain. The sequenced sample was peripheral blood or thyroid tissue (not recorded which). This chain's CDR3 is CSAETELNTEAFF. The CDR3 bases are TGCAGCGCCGAGACGGAACTGAACACTGAAGCTTTCTTT. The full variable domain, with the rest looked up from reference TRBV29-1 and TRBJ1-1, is SAVISQKPSRDICQRGTSLTIQCQVDSQVTMMFWYRQQPGQSLTLIATANQGSEATYESGFVIDKFPISRPNLTFSTLTVSNMSPEDSSIYLCSAETELNTEAFFGQGTRLTVV.